This passage covers 8 T cell receptor beta chains from one sample sequenced in a study of blood T cell repertoires in COVID-19. Some clones are missing from TCRdb's copy, which holds only in-frame ones; the method was immunoSEQ multiplex PCR. The sample includes some 180,000 clones, approximately 85% of them seen just once. The sample was peripheral blood. These receptors originate from a woman in her fifties or sixties with acute or convalescent COVID-19.

The chain employs TRBV28 and TRBJ1-1; D remains ambiguous. The V end lost 5 bases, the J end lost 0 bases, and 10 bases lay between the germline ends. The CDR3 consists of 14 residues. Germline loops: CDR1 MDHEN, CDR2 SYDVKM. In DNA, the CDR3 is TGTGCCAGCAGTCTGCGGGCCTTGAACACTGAAGCTTTCTTT. As protein: CASSLRALNTEAFF.

This clone was seen just once. The chain links TRBV10-3 to TRBJ1-4; TRBD1 matches at 8 bases. V lost 6 bases to trimming and J lost 11 bases; unmatched junction nucleotides: 11. Germline V gene lookup returns CDR1 ENHRY and CDR2 SYGVKD. There are 14 residues in the CDR3. CDR3 DNA sequence: TGTGCCATCAGGAAGGACAGGGAATCGGGGAAACTGTTTTTT. This codes for CAIRKDRESGKLFF.

CDR3 bases: TGTGCCAGCAGCCCTCGGACAGGGAAGGACTACAATGAGCAGTTCTTC. Translated: CASSPRTGKDYNEQFF. The rearrangement uses TRBV5-4 and TRBJ2-1; TRBD1 aligns across 8 bases. In germline, CDR1 is SGHNT, CDR2 YYREEE (reference sequence). Trimming cost V 4 bases and J 3 bases; bases outside gene matches: 9. This CDR3 has 16 amino acids.

This clone was found a few times. The rearrangement joins TRBV20-1 to TRBJ1-2; D gene ambiguous. The CDR3 extends over 13 amino acids. Germline CDR1 reads DFQATT; CDR2 reads SNEGSKA (reference sequence). The V end was cut by 3 bases, the J end by 3 bases, with 11 bases between. CDR3 region: CSASFRRDYGYTF. For the CDR3, the DNA is TGCAGTGCTAGTTTCAGGCGGGACTATGGCTACACCTTC.

This clone is a singleton in its sample. V is TRBV7-6 and J is TRBJ1-6, with 8 bases aligning to TRBD1. Trimming cost V 6 bases and J 7 bases; bases outside gene matches: 5. Germline-derived CDR1 and CDR2 are SGHVS and FNYEAQ. There are 14 residues in the CDR3. CDR3 nucleotide sequence: TGTGCCAGCAGTCGGGACAGGAGCAATTCACCCCTCCACTTT. It specifies CASSRDRSNSPLHF.

This chain links TRBV18 with TRBJ2-5; no clear D gene. Germline values: CDR1 KGHSH, CDR2 LQKENI. V was cut by 5 bases and J by 1 base, with 5 bases left in between. The CDR3 covers 12 residues. CDR3 bases: TGTGCCAGCTCATCTTTCCAAGAGACCCAGTACTTC. Translation gives CASSSFQETQYF.

The genes are TRBV28 and TRBJ1-4, with unresolved D. V dropped 5 bases and J dropped 8 bases, with 18 bases sitting between them. The germline V gene has CDR1 MDHEN and CDR2 SYDVKM. This CDR3 comprises 15 residues. DNA of the CDR3: TGTGCCAGCAGTCCTTGGAGGGATGGAAGAGAAAAACTGTTTTTT. The encoded protein is CASSPWRDGREKLFF.

V usage is TRBV7-9 and J usage is TRBJ2-1, with 12 bases lining up with TRBD2. CDR3 length: 13 residues. CDR1 and CDR2 (germline): SEHNR, FQNEAQ (reference sequence). The trim removed 8 bases at V and 5 bases at J, leaving 1 base unmatched. This CDR3 reads CASGLAGNNEQFF. CDR3 coding DNA: TGTGCCAGCGGACTAGCGGGAAACAATGAGCAGTTCTTC.